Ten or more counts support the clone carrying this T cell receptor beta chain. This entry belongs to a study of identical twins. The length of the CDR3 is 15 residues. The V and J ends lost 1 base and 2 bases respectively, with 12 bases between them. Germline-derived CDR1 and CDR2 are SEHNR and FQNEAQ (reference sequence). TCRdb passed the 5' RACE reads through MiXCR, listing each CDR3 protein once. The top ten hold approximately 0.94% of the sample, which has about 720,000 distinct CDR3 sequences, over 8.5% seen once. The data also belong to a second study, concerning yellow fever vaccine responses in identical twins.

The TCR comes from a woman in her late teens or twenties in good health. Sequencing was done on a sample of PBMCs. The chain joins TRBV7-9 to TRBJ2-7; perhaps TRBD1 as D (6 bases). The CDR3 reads CASSLDREPTYEQYF. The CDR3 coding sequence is TGTGCCAGCAGCTTAGACAGGGAACCGACCTACGAGCAGTACTTC.